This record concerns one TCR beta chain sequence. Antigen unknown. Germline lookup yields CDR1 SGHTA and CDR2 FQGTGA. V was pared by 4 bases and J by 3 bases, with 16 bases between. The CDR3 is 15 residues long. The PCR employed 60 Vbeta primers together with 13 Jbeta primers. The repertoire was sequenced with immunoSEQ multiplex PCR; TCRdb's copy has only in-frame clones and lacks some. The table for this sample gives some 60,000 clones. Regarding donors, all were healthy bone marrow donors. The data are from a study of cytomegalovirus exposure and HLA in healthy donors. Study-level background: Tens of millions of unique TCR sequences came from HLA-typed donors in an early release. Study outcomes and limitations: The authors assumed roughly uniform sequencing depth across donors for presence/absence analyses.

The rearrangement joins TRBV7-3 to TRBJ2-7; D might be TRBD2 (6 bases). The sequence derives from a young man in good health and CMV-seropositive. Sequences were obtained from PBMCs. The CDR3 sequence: CASSSRPGVVYEQYF. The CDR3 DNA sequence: TGTGCCAGCAGCTCCCGTCCGGGAGTTGTCTACGAGCAGTACTTC. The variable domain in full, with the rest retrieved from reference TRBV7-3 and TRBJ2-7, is GAGVSQTPSNKVTEKGKYVELRCDPISGHTALYWYRQSLGQGPEFLIYFQGTGAADDSGLPNDRFFAVRPEGSVSTLKIQRTERGDSAVYLCASSSRPGVVYEQYFGPGTRLTVT.